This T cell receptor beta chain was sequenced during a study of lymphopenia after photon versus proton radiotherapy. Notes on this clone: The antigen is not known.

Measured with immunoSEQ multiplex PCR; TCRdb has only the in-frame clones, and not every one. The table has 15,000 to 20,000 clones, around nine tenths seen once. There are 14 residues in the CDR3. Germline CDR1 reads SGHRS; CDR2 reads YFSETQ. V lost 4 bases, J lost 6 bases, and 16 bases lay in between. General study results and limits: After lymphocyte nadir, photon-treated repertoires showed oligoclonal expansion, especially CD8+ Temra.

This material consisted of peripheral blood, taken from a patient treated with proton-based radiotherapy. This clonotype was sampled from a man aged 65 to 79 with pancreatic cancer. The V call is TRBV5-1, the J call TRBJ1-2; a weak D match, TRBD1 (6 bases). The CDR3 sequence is CASSRKQGSDGYTF. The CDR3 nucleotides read TGCGCCAGCAGCAGGAAACAGGGCTCGGATGGCTACACCTTC.